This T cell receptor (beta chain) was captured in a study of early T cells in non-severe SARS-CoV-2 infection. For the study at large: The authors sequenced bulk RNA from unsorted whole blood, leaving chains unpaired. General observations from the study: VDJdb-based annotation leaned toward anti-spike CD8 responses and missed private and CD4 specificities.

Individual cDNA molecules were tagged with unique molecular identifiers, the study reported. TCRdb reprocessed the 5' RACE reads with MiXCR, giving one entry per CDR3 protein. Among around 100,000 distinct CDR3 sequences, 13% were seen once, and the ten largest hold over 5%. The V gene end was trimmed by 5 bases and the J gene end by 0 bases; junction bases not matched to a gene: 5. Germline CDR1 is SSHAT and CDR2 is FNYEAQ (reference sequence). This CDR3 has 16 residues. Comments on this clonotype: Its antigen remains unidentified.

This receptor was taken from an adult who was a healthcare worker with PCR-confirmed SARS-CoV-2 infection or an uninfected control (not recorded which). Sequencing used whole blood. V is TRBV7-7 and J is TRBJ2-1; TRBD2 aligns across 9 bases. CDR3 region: CASSPRSGSSYNEQFF. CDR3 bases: TGTGCCAGCAGCCCCCGTAGCGGGAGCTCCTACAATGAGCAGTTCTTC.